This TCR beta chain was captured in a study of blood T cell repertoires in COVID-19. Study-wide context: PBMCs, B-cell-depleted T cells, or T cells provided the cDNA or gDNA that made up the material.

In the original workflow: Scientists estimated how many nucleated cells there were by amplifying reference gene primers. The data were produced by immunoSEQ multiplex PCR, yet TCRdb's version contains in-frame clones alone and is incomplete. That table is the source of V, J and clone size, and D and trimming were worked out from the DNA. The sample shows 35,000 to 50,000 clones, about 91% of them seen only once. V was cut by 4 bases and J by 0 bases, with 7 bases left in between. Germline V gene data show CDR1 as SGHAT and CDR2 as FQNNGV. CDR3 length: 13 amino acids. This clonotype was obtained from a man in his sixties with active COVID-19. The sequencing sample was made of peripheral blood. The chain has TRBV11-2 and TRBJ2-7; no clear D. CDR3 coding DNA: TGTGCCAGCAGCTATACTACCTCCTACGAGCAGTACTTC. Protein product: CASSYTTSYEQYF.